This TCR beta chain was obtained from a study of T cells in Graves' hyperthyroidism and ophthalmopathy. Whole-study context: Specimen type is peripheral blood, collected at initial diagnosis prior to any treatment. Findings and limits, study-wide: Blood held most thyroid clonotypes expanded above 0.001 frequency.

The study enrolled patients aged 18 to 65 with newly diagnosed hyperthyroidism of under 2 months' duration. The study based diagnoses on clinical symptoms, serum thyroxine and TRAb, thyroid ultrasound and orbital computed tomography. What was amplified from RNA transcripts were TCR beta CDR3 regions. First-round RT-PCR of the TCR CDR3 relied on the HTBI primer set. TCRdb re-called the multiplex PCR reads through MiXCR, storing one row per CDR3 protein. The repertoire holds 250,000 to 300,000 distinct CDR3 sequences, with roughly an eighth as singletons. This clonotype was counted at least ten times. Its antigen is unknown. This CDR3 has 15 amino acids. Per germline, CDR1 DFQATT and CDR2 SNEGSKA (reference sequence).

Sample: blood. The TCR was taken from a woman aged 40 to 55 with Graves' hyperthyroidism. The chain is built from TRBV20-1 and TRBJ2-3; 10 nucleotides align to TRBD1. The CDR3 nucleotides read TGCGGATCATTGGGGACAGGGGATATCACAGATACGCAGTATTTT. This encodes CGSLGTGDITDTQYF.